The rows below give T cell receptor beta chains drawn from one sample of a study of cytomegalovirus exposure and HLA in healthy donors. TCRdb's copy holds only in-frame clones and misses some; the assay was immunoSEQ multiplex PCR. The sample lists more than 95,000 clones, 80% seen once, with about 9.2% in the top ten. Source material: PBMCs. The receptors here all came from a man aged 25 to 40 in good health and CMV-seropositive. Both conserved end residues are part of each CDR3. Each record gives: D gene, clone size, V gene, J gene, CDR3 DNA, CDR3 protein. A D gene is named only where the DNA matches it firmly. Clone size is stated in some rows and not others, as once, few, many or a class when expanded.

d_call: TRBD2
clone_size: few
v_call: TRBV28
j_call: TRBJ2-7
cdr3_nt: TGTGCCAGCAGGCCCACTAGCGGGGGGGCGGTCGAGCAGTACTTC
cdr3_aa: CASRPTSGGAVEQYF

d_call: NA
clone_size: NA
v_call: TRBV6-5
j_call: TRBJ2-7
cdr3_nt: TGTGCCAGCAGTAGCAGGGACTACGAGCAGTACTTC
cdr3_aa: CASSSRDYEQYF

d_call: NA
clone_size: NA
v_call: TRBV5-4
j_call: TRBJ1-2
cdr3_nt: TGTGCCAGCAGCTTGGCAATCCCGACGGACAGCTTTAACTATGGCTACACCTTC
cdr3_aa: CASSLAIPTDSFNYGYTF

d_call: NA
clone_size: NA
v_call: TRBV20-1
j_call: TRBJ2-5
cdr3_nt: TGCAGTGCCGTTGAAGAGACCCAGTACTTC
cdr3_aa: CSAVEETQYF

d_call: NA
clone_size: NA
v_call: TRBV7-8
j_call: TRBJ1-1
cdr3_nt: TGTGCCAGCAGCTTAGATCAGGGGAACACTGAAGCTTTCTTT
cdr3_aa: CASSLDQGNTEAFF

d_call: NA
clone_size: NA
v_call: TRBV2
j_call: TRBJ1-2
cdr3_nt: TGTGCCAGCAGTGAAGCGGACAGTGACGGCTACACCTTC
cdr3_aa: CASSEADSDGYTF

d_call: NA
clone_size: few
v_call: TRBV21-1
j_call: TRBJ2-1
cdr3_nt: TGTGCCAGCAGCAAAGACGGGGGGCCCGAACGATTAAGCTCCTACAATGAGCAGTTCTTC
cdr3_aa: CASSKDGGPERLSSYNEQFF

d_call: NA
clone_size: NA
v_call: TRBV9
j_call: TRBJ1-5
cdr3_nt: TGTGCCAGCAGCGTAGTCCCTAATCAGCCCCAGCATTTT
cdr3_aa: CASSVVPNQPQHF

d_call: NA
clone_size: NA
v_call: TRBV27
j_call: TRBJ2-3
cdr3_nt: TGTGCCAGCAGGGGGTCCTCGGGAGCCACAGATACGCAGTATTTT
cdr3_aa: CASRGSSGATDTQYF

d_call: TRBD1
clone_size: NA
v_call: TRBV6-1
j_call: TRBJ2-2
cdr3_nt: TGTGCCAGCAGTGCGCAACCGACAGGGACCGGGGAGCTGTTTTTT
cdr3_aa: CASSAQPTGTGELFF

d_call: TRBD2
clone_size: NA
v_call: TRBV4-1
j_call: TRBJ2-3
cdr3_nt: TGCGCCAGCAGCCAACGCGGACTAGCGGGGGTGACAGATACGCAGTATTTT
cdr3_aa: CASSQRGLAGVTDTQYF

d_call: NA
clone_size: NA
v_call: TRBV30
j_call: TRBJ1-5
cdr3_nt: TGTGCCTGGAGTTGGAGGGATGGTCAGCCCCAGCATTTT
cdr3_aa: CAWSWRDGQPQHF

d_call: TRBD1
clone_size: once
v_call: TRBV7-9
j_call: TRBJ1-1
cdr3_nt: TGTGCCAGCAGCTTGGGACAGGGTGAAGCTTTCTTT
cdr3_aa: CASSLGQGEAFF

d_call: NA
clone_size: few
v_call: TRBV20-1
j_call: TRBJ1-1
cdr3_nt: TGCAGTGCTTCGGGTTGGACTGAAGCTTTCTTT
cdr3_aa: CSASGWTEAFF

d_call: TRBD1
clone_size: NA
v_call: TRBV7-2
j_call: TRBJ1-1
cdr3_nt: TGTGCCAGCAGCTTAGCTGGTTCAGGGGGAGCTTTCTTT
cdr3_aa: CASSLAGSGGAFF

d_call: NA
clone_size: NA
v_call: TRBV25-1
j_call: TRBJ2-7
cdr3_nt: TGTGCCAGCACCCCCAGGGGCGGGGGATACTACGAGCAGTACTTC
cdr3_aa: CASTPRGGGYYEQYF

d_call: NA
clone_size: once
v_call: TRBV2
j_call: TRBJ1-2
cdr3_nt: TGTGCCAGCAAACAGGGTGCTGGCTACACCTTC
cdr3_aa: CASKQGAGYTF

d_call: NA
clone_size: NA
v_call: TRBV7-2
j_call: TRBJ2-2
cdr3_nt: TGTGCCAGCAGCTTTGAAAGTCGGCGGGGGCAAAAGAACACCGGGGAGCTGTTTTTT
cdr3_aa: CASSFESRRGQKNTGELFF

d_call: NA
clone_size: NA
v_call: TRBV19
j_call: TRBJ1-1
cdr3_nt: TGTGCCAGTAGTATAAGAGGGCGCACTGAAGCTTTCTTT
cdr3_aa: CASSIRGRTEAFF

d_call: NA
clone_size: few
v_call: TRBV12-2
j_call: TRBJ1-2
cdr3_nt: TGTGCAAGTCGCTTAGCGCGACAGACCACCAACTATGGCTACACCTTC
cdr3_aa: CASRLARQTTNYGYTF

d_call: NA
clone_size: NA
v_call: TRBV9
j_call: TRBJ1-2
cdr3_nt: TGTGCCAGCAGCGTAGGCCGCGGAGGGGCCCAGGATGGCTACACCTTC
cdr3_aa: CASSVGRGGAQDGYTF

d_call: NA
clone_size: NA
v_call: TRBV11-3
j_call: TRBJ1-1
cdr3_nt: TGTGCCAGCAGCTCAGGGGTGTGGGCTGAAGCTTTCTTT
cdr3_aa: CASSSGVWAEAFF

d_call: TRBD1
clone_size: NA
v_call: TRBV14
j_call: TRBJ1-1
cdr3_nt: TGTGCCAGCAGCCACCTGGGACAGGGGAACACTGAAGCTTTCTTT
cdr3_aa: CASSHLGQGNTEAFF

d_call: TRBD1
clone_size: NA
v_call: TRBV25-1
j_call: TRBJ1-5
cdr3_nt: TGTGCCAGCAGTGAAACCGACAGGGTAAATCAGCCCCAGCATTTT
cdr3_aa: CASSETDRVNQPQHF

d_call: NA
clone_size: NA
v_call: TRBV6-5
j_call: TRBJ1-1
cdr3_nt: TGTGCCAGCAGTTTTCAGGGGAACACTGAAGCTTTCTTT
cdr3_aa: CASSFQGNTEAFF

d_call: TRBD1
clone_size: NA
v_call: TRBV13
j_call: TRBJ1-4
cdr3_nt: TGTGCCAGCAGCTCCCGGCCGGGACAGGCTAATGAAAAACTGTTTTTT
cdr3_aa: CASSSRPGQANEKLFF

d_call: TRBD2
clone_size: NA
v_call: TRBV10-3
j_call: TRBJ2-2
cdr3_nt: TGTGCCATCAGCTTGACTGGCGGGGGGGCAAACACCGGGGAGCTGTTTTTT
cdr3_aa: CAISLTGGGANTGELFF

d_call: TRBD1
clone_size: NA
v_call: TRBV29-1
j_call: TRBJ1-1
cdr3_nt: TGCAGCGTTGAAGATCCGGTACAGGGGGCTGAAGCTTTCTTT
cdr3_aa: CSVEDPVQGAEAFF

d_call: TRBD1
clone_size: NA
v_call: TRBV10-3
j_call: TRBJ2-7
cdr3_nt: TGTGCCATCAACATGGGACAGGGGAACTACGAGCAGTACTTC
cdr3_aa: CAINMGQGNYEQYF

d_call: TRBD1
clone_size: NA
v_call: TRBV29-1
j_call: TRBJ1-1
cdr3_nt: TGCAGCGGCTCCTGGGACAGAAAAGCTTTCTTT
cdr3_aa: CSGSWDRKAFF

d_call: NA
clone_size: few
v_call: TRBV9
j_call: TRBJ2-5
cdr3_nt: TGTGCCAGCAGCGTAGAGTTTTCTATCCAAGAGACCCAGTACTTC
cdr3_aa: CASSVEFSIQETQYF

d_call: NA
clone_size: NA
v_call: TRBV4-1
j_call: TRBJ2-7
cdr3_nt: TGCGCCAGCAGCCCCCATGCGGCAGACCCGCAGCAGTACTTC
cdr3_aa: CASSPHAADPQQYF

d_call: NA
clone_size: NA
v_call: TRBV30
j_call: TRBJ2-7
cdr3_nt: TGTGCCTGGAGGGGCGCGGGGCGCGAGCAGTACTTC
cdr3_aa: CAWRGAGREQYF